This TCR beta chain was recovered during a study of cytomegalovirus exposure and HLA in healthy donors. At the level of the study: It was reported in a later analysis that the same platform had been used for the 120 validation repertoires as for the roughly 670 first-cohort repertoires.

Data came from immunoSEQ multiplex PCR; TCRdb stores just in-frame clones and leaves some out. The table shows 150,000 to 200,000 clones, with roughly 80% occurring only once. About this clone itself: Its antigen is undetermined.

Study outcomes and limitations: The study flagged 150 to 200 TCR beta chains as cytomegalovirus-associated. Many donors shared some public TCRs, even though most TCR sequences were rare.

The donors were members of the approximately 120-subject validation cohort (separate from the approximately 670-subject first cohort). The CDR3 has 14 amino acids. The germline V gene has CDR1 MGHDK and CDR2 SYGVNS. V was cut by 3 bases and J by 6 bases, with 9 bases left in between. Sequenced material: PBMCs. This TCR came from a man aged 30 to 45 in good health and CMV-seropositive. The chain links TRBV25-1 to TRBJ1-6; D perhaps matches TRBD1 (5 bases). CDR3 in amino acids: CASSDPGGNSPLHF. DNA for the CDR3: TGTGCCAGCAGTGACCCCGGGGGTAATTCACCCCTCCACTTT.